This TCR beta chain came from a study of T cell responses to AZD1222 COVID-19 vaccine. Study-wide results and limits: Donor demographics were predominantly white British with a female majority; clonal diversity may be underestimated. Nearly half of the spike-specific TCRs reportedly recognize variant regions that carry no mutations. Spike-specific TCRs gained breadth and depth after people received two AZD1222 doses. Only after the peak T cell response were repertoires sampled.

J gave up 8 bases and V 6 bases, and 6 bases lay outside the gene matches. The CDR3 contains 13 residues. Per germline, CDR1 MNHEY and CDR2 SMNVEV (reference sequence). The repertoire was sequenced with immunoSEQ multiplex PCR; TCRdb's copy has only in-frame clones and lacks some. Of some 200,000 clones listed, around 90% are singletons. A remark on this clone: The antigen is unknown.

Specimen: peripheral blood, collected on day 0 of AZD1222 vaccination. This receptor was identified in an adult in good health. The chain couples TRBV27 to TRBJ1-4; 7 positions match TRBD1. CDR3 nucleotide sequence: TGTGCCAGCAGGCCAGGGGGTTGGGAAAAACTGTTTTTT. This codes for CASRPGGWEKLFF.